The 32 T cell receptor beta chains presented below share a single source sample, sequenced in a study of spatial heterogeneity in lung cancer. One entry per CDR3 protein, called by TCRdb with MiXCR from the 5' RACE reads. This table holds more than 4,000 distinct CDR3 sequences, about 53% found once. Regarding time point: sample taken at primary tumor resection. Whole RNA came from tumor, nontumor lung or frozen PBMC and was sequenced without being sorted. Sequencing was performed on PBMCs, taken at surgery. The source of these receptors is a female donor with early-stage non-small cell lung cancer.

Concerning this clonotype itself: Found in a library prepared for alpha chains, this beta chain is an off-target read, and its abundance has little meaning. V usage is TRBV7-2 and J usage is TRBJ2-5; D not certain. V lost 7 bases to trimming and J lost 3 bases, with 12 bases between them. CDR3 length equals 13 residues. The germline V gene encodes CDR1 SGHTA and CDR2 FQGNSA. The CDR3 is CASMAKLKETQYF. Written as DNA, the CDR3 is TGTGCCAGCATGGCAAAGCTAAAAGAGACCCAGTACTTC.

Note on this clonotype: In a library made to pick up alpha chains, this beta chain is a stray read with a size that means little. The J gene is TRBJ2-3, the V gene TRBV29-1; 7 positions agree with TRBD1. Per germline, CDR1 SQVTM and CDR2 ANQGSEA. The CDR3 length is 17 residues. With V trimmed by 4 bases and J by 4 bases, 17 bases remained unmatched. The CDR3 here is CSVGTLTGNASPDTQYF. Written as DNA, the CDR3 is TGCAGCGTTGGTACCTTGACAGGGAATGCTAGCCCAGATACGCAGTATTTT.

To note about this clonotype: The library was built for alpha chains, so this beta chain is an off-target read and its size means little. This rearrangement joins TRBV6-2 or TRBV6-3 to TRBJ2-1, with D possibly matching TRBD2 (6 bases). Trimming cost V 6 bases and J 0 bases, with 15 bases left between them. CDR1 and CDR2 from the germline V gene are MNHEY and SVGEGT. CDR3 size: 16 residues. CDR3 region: CASRRLSGTSYNEQFF. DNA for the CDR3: TGTGCCAGCAGACGCCTTAGCGGTACCTCCTACAATGAGCAGTTCTTC.

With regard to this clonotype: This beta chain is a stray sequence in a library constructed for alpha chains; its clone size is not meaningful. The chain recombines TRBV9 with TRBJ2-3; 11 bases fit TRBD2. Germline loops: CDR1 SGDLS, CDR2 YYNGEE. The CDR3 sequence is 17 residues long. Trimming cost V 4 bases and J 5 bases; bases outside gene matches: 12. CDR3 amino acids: CASSPRLAGPFEDTQYF. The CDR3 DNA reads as TGTGCCAGCAGCCCCCGACTAGCGGGGCCGTTCGAAGATACGCAGTATTTT.

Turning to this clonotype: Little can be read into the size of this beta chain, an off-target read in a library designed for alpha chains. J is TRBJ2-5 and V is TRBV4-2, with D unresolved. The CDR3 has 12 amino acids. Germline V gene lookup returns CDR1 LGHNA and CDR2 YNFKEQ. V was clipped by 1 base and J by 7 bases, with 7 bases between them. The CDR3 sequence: CASSQVPGTQYF. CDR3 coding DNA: TGTGCCAGCAGCCAAGTCCCTGGGACCCAGTACTTC.

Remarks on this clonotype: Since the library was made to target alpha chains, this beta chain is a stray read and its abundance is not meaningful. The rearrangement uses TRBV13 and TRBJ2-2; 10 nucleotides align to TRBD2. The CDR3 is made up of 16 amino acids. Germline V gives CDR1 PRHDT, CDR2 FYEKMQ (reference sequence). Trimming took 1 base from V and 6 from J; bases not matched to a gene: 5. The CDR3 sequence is CASSLAAGGPSGELFF. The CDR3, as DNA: TGTGCCAGCAGCTTAGCAGCGGGAGGGCCATCCGGGGAGCTGTTTTTT.

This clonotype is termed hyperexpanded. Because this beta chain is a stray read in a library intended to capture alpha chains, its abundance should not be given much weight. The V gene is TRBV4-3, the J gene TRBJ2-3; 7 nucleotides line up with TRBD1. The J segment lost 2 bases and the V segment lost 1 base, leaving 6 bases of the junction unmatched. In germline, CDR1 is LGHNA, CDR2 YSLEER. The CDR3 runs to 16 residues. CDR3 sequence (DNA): TGCGCCAGCAGCCAAGGTAGGGGGCGGATCACAGATACGCAGTATTTT. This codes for CASSQGRGRITDTQYF.

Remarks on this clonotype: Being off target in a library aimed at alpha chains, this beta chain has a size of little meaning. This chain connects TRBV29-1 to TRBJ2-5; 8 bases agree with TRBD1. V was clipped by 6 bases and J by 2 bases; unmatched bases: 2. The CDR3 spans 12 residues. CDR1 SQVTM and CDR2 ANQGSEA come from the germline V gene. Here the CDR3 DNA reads TGCAGCGTCAGGGGGCAACAAGAGACCCAGTACTTC. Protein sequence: CSVRGQQETQYF.

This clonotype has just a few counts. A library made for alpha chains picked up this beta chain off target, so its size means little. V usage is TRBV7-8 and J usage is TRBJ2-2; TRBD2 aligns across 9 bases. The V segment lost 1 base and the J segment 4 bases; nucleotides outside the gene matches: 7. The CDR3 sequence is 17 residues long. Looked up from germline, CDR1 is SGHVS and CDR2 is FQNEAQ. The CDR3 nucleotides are TGTGCCAGCAGCTTAGTAGCGGGGGCTGTGGGCACCGGGGAGCTGTTTTTT. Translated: CASSLVAGAVGTGELFF.

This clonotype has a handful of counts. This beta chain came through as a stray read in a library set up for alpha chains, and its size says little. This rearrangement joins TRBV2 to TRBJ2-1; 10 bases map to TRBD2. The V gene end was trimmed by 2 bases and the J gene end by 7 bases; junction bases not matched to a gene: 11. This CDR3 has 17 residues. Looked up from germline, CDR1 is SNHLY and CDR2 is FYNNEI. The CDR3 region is CASSEWWLAGVGNEQFF. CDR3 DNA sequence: TGTGCCAGCAGTGAATGGTGGCTAGCGGGAGTAGGGAATGAGCAGTTCTTC. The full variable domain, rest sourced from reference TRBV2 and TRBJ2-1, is EPEVTQTPSHQVTQMGQEVILRCVPISNHLYFYWYRQILGQKVEFLVSFYNNEISEKSEIFDDQFSVERPDGSNFTLKIRSTKLEDSAMYFCASSEWWLAGVGNEQFFGPGTRLTVL.

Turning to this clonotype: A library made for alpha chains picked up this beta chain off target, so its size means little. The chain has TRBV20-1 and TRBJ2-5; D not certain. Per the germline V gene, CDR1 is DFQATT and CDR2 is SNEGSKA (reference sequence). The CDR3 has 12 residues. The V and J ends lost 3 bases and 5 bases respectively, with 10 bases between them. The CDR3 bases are TGCAGTGCTAGCGTGGAGTGGGAGACCCAGTACTTC. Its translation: CSASVEWETQYF.

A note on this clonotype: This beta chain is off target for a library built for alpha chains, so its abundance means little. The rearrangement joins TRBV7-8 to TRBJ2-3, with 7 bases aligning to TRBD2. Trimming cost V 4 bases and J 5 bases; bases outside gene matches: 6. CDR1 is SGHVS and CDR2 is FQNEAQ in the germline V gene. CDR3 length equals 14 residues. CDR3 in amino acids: CASSSVGGEDTQYF. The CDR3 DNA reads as TGTGCCAGCAGCTCCGTTGGGGGGGAAGATACGCAGTATTTT.

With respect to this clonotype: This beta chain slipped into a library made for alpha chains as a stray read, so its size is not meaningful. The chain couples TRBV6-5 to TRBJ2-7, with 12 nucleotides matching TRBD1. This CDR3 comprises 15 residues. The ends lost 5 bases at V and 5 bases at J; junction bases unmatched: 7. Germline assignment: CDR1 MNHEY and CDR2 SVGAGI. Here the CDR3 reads CASSRSGQGADEQYF. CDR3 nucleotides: TGTGCCAGCAGTCGGTCGGGACAGGGGGCAGACGAGCAGTACTTC.

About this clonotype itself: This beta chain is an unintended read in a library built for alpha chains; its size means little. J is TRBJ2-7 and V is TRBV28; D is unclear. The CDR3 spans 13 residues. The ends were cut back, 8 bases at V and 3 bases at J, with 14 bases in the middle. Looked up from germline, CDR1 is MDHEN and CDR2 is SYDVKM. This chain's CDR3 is CASRIGPNYEQYF. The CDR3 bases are TGTGCCAGCCGGATCGGCCCAAACTACGAGCAGTACTTC. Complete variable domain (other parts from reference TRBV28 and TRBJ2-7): DVKVTQSSRYLVKRTGEKVFLECVQDMDHENMFWYRQDPGLGLRLIYFSYDVKMKEKGDIPEGYSVSREKKERFSLILESASTNQTSMYLCASRIGPNYEQYFGPGTRLTVT.

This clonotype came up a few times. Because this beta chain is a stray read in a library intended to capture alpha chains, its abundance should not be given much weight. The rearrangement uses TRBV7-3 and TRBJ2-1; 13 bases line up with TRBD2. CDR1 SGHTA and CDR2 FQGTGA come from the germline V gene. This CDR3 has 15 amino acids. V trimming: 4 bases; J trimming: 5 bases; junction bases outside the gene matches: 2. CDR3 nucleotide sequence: TGTGCCAGCAGCTGGGGACTAGCGGGAAACAATGAGCAGTTCTTC. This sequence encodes CASSWGLAGNNEQFF.

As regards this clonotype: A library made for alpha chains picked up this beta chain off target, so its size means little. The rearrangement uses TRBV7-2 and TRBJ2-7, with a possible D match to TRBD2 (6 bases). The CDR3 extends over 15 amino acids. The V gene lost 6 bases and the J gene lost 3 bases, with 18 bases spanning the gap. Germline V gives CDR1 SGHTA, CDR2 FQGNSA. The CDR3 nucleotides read TGTGCCAGCAGACGTACGGGCGGGATTGTCTACGAGCAGTACTTC. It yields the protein CASRRTGGIVYEQYF. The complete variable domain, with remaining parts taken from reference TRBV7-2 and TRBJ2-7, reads GAGVSQSPSNKVTEKGKDVELRCDPISGHTALYWYRQSLGQGLEFLIYFQGNSAPDKSGLPSDRFSAERTGGSVSTLTIQRTQQEDSAVYLCASRRTGGIVYEQYFGPGTRLTVT.

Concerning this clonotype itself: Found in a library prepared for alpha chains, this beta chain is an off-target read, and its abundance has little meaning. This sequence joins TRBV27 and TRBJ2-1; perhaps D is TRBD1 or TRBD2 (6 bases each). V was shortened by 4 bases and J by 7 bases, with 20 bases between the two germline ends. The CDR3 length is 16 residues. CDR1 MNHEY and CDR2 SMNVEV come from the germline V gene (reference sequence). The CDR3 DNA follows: TGTGCCAGCAGTTCAATAAGAGGGGGGATTAGAAATGAGCAGTTCTTC. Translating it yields CASSSIRGGIRNEQFF.

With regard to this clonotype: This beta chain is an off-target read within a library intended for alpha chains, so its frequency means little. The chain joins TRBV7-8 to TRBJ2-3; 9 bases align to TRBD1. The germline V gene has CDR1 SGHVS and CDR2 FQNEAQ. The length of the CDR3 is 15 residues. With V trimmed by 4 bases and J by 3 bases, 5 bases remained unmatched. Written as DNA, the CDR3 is TGTGCCAGCAGCTCCTTACAGGGGGCAACAGATACGCAGTATTTT. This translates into CASSSLQGATDTQYF.

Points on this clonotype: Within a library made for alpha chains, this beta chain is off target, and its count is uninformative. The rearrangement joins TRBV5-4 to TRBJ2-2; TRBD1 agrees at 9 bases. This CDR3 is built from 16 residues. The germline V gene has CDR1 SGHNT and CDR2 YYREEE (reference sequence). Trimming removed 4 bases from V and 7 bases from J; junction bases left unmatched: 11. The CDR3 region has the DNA TGTGCCAGCAGCCCACCCGGGACAGGGACTCACGGGGAGCTGTTTTTT. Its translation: CASSPPGTGTHGELFF.

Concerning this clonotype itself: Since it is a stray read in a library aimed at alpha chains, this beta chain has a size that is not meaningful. The DNA of the CDR3 is TGTGCCAGCAGCTCCGTAGATACGCAGTATTTT. This gives the protein CASSSVDTQYF. The chain recombines TRBV7-2 with TRBJ2-3; D uncertain. The V and J ends lost 4 bases and 5 bases respectively, with 4 bases between them. From germline, CDR1 is SGHTA and CDR2 FQGNSA. The CDR3 loop spans 11 amino acids.

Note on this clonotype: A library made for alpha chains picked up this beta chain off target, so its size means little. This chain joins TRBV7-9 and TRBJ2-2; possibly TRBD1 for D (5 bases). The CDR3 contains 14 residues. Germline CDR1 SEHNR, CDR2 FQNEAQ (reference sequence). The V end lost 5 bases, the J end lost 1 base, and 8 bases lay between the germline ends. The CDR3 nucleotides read TGTGCCAGCAGCCCCGACAGGAACACCGGGGAGCTGTTTTTT. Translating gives CASSPDRNTGELFF.

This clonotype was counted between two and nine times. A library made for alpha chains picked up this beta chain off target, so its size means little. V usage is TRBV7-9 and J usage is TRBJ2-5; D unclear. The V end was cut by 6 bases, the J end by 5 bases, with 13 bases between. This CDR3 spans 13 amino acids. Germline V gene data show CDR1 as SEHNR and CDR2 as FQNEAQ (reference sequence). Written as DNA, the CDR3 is TGTGCCAGCAGTCCACATTCCCGGGAGACCCAGTACTTC. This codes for CASSPHSRETQYF.

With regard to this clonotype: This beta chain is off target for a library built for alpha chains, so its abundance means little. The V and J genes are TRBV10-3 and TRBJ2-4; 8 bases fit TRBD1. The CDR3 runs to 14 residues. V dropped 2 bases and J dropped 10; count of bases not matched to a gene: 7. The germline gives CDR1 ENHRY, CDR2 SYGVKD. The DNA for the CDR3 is TGTGCCATCAGTGAGACAGAGACAGGGGTGATTCAGTACTTC. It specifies CAISETETGVIQYF.

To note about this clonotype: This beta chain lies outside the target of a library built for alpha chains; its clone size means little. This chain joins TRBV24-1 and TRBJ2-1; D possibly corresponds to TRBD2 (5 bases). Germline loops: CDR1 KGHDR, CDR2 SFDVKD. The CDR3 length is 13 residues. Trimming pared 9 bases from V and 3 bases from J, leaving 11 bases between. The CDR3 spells CATGGQLYNEQFF. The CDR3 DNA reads TGTGCCACCGGCGGGCAGCTCTACAATGAGCAGTTCTTC.

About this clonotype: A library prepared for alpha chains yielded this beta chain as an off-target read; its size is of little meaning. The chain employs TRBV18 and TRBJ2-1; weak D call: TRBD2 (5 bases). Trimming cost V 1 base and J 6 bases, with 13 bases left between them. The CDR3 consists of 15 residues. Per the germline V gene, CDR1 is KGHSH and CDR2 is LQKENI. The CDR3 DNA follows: TGTGCCAGCTCACCACGGCTAGCAAGTTTCAATGAGCAGTTCTTC. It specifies CASSPRLASFNEQFF.

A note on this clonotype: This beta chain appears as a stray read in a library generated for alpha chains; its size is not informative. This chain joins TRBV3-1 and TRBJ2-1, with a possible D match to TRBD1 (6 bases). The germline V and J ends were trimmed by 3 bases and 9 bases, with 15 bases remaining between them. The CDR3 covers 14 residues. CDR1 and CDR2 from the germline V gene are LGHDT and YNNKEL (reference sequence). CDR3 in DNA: TGTGCCAGCAGCCACCTACACAGGGCTCCTGAGCAGTTCTTC. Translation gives CASSHLHRAPEQFF.

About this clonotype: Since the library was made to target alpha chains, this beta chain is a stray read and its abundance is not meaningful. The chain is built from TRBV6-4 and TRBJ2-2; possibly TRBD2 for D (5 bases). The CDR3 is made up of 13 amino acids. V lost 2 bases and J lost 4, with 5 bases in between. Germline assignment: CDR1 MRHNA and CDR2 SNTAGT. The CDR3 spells CASSDTSTGELFF. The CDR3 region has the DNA TGTGCCAGCAGTGACACTAGCACCGGGGAGCTGTTTTTT.

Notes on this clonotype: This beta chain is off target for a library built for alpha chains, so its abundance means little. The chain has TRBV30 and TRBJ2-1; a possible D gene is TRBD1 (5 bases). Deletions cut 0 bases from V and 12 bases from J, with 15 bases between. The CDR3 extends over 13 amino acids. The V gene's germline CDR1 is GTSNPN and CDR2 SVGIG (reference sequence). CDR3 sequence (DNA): TGTGCCTGGAGTGTAGTCAGGGAAGGTGGGCAGTTCTTC. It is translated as CAWSVVREGGQFF.

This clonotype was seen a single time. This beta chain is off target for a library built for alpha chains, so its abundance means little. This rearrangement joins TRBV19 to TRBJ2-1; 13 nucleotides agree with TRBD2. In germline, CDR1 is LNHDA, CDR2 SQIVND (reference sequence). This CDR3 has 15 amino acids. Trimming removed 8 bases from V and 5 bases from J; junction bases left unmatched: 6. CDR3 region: CASAHTSGRDNEQFF. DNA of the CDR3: TGTGCCAGTGCCCACACTAGCGGGAGGGACAATGAGCAGTTCTTC.

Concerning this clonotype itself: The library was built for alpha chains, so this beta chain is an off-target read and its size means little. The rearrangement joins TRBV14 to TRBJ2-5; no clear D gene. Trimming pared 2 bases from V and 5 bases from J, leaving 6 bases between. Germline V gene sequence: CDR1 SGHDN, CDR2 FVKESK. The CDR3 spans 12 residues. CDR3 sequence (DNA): TGTGCCAGCAGCCAATTGTCCGAGACCCAGTACTTC. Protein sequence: CASSQLSETQYF.

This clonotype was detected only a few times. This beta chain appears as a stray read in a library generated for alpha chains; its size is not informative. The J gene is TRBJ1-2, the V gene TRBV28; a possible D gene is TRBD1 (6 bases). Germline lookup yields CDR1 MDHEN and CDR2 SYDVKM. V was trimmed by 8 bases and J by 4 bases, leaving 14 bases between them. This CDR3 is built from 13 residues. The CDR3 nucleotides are TGTGCCAGCCAATTACCACAGGGCTATGGCTACACCTTC. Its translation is CASQLPQGYGYTF.

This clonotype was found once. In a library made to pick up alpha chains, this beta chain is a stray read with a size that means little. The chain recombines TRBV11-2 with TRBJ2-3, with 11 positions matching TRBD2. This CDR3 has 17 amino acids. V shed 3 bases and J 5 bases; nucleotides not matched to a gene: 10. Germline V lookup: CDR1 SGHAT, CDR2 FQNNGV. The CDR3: CASSFEPSGGILDTQYF. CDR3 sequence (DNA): TGTGCCAGCAGCTTCGAGCCTAGCGGGGGGATACTAGATACGCAGTATTTT.